One sample yielded the 29 T cell receptor beta chains listed below, sequenced in a study of T cell repertoires in cytomegalovirus infection. Via MiXCR, TCRdb re-called the reads, giving one row per CDR3 protein. The sample contains 65,000 to 90,000 distinct CDR3 sequences, approximately 3.7% of which appear only once. Sequenced material: PBMCs. Receptors originate from a human donor in good health (CMV status not recorded). Some clones in this sample may be carry-over from other donors' samples.

This clonotype showed up many times. This sequence joins TRBV28 and TRBJ2-1; 9 bases map to TRBD1. The V segment lost 5 bases and the J segment 1 base; nucleotides outside the gene matches: 6. Germline assignment: CDR1 MDHEN and CDR2 SYDVKM. The CDR3 is 16 residues long. Written as DNA, the CDR3 is TGTGCCAGCAGTATGGGGACAGGGACTTCCTACAATGAGCAGTTCTTC. Its protein is CASSMGTGTSYNEQFF.

This clonotype has a count of ten or more. The chain employs TRBV4-3 and TRBJ2-2; 7 positions match TRBD1. CDR3 size: 17 residues. Trimming cost V 0 bases and J 6 bases; bases outside gene matches: 10. The germline gives CDR1 LGHNA, CDR2 YSLEER. The CDR3 spells CASSQDVNTGEAGELFF. In nucleotides, the CDR3 is TGCGCCAGCAGCCAAGATGTGAATACAGGGGAAGCCGGGGAGCTGTTTTTT.

This clonotype was recorded at least ten times. The chain employs TRBV7-8 and TRBJ2-3, with 9 nucleotides matching TRBD1. V lost 4 bases, J lost 1 base, and 9 bases stayed unmatched. This CDR3 is 17 amino acids long. CDR1 and CDR2 (germline): SGHVS, FQNEAQ. The CDR3: CASSYRDRVQRTDTQYF. DNA for the CDR3: TGTGCCAGCAGCTACCGGGACAGGGTACAACGCACAGATACGCAGTATTTT.

This clonotype was detected ten times or more. This rearrangement joins TRBV18 to TRBJ1-1, with D possibly matching TRBD1 (6 bases). V was trimmed by 6 bases and J by 2 bases, leaving 16 bases between them. Per the germline V gene, CDR1 is KGHSH and CDR2 is LQKENI. This CDR3 region has 15 residues. The CDR3 nucleotides are TGTGCCAGCTCCCCCAAGACAGGAAGAAACACTGAAGCTTTCTTT. Translating it yields CASSPKTGRNTEAFF.

This clonotype was seen repeatedly, ten times or more. J is TRBJ2-7 and V is TRBV20-1; a possible D gene is TRBD1 (6 bases). The CDR3 has 11 amino acids. CDR1 and CDR2 from the germline V gene are DFQATT and SNEGSKA (reference sequence). V shed 2 bases and J shed 11 bases, with 13 bases lying between them. CDR3 loop: CSARKQGGEYF. The CDR3 DNA sequence: TGCAGTGCTAGAAAACAGGGTGGGGAGTACTTC.

The table lists this clonotype with many counts. The chain links TRBV12-3 or TRBV12-4 to TRBJ1-3, with D possibly TRBD1 on 6 matching bases. V gave up 3 bases and J gave up 4 bases, with 10 bases separating them. The CDR3 runs 14 residues. CDR3 sequence: CASSLAGAGNTIYF. The CDR3 nucleotides read TGTGCCAGCAGTTTGGCGGGGGCAGGAAACACCATATATTTT.

The sample holds many counts of this clonotype. The chain couples TRBV7-6 to TRBJ2-1; D remains ambiguous. Germline loops: CDR1 SGHVS, CDR2 FNYEAQ. This CDR3 has 17 residues. V lost 5 bases and J 7 bases, leaving 24 bases between the germline ends. The CDR3 loop is CASSPKKDRPYKNEQFF. The CDR3 nucleotides are TGTGCCAGCAGCCCAAAGAAGGACCGGCCCTACAAGAATGAGCAGTTCTTC.

This clonotype was seen at least ten times. The chain is built from TRBV7-9 and TRBJ2-5, with TRBD2 matching 7 bases. After removal of 4 bases from V and 0 bases from J, the junction contained 14 bases not matched to a gene. CDR1 and CDR2 from the germline V gene are SEHNR and FQNEAQ (reference sequence). This CDR3 is 18 amino acids long. In nucleotides, the CDR3 is TGTGCCAGCAGCTCCGGGGGAGGGAGGAAGATGTACCAAGAGACCCAGTACTTC. This encodes CASSSGGGRKMYQETQYF.

This clonotype was detected many times. This chain links TRBV7-8 with TRBJ1-1, with TRBD1 identical over 11 bases. The CDR3 contains 18 residues. Germline values: CDR1 SGHVS, CDR2 FQNEAQ. The trim removed 5 bases at V and 4 bases at J, leaving 15 bases unmatched. The CDR3 nucleotides are TGTGCCAGCAGCGGAGGGACAGGGGGTATCCGAAGGGGCACTGAAGCTTTCTTT. Translation gives CASSGGTGGIRRGTEAFF.

This clonotype was counted ten times or more. V and J are TRBV15 and TRBJ2-7; 7 bases map to TRBD2. The germline gives CDR1 LNHNV, CDR2 YYDKDF (reference sequence). The CDR3 has 13 residues. The V segment lost 3 bases and the J segment 1 base; nucleotides outside the gene matches: 0. The CDR3 nucleotides are TGTGCCACCAGCAGGGGACTATCCTACGAGCAGTACTTC. Amino acid sequence: CATSRGLSYEQYF.

In this sample, this clonotype turned up many times. The gene calls are TRBV6-2 or TRBV6-3 and TRBJ2-7; 10 nucleotides align to TRBD2. Germline CDR1 reads MNHEY; CDR2 reads SVGEGT. This CDR3 is built from 14 residues. Germline trimming cut 2 bases from V and 9 bases from J; bases unmatched to any gene: 7. CDR3 residues: CASSYTSGVPGQYF. As DNA, the CDR3 is TGTGCCAGCAGTTACACTAGCGGGGTTCCGGGGCAGTACTTC.

Ten or more counts support this clonotype. The V and J genes are TRBV7-9 and TRBJ2-3; D not certain. The CDR3 runs to 12 residues. V lost 4 bases to trimming and J lost 2 bases, with 4 bases between them. Germline loops: CDR1 SEHNR, CDR2 FQNEAQ (reference sequence). The CDR3 loop reads CASSSNTDTQYF. CDR3 in DNA: TGTGCCAGCAGCTCGAACACAGATACGCAGTATTTT.

This clonotype was detected many times. The J gene is TRBJ2-7, the V gene TRBV28, with 7 positions matching TRBD1. With V trimmed by 9 bases and J by 4 bases, 12 bases remained unmatched. Germline V CDR1 and CDR2: MDHEN, SYDVKM. The CDR3 totals 14 residues. As DNA, the CDR3 is TGTGCCAGTAAGCGACAGGGATTGTCTTACGAGCAGTACTTC. Its translation is CASKRQGLSYEQYF.

The table lists this clonotype with many counts. This rearrangement joins TRBV7-9 to TRBJ1-1, with TRBD1 as a possible D gene (6 bases). Per germline, CDR1 SEHNR and CDR2 FQNEAQ (reference sequence). This CDR3 region has 14 residues. The ends were cut back, 5 bases at V and 1 base at J, with 11 bases in the middle. CDR3 nucleotides: TGTGCCAGCAGCCAGGGGTCGCAGAACACTGAAGCTTTCTTT. This gives the protein CASSQGSQNTEAFF.

This clonotype was picked up many times. V is TRBV11-1 and J is TRBJ1-2; D is uncertain. Germline-derived CDR1 and CDR2 are SGHAT and FQDESV (reference sequence). The CDR3 loop spans 14 amino acids. Trimming shortened V by 0 bases and J by 4 bases, and 9 bases separated the two germline ends. CDR3 amino acids: CASSLAPGSYGYTF. CDR3 coding DNA: TGTGCCAGCAGCTTAGCACCGGGATCCTATGGCTACACCTTC.

This clonotype was seen at least ten times. The chain uses TRBV7-2 and TRBJ2-2; 8 bases align to TRBD1. Germline CDR1 reads SGHTA; CDR2 reads FQGNSA. The J segment lost 0 bases and the V segment lost 5 bases, leaving 14 bases of the junction unmatched. The CDR3 is made up of 19 amino acids. The CDR3 DNA is TGTGCCAGCAGCCCACGCCACACGGGGACAGGACCGAACACCGGGGAGCTGTTTTTT. As protein: CASSPRHTGTGPNTGELFF.

The table lists this clonotype with many counts. The chain uses TRBV7-2 and TRBJ2-3; the D gene is possibly TRBD2 (5 bases). Deletions cut 3 bases from V and 6 bases from J, with 10 bases between. The CDR3 totals 13 residues. The V gene's germline CDR1 is SGHTA and CDR2 FQGNSA. The CDR3 DNA sequence: TGTGCCAGCAGCTTGGAGGCGGAGGATACGCAGTATTTT. Translation gives CASSLEAEDTQYF.

This clonotype was observed at least ten times. The V gene is TRBV15, the J gene TRBJ1-2; 9 positions agree with TRBD1. Germline CDR1 reads LNHNV; CDR2 reads YYDKDF (reference sequence). With V trimmed by 0 bases and J by 7 bases, 9 bases remained unmatched. This CDR3 has 16 residues. For the CDR3, the DNA is TGTGCCACCAGCAGAGATCGGCGGACAGGGGAGGGTGGCTACACCTTC. It translates to CATSRDRRTGEGGYTF.

This clonotype was observed many times. The CDR3 bases are TGTGCCAGCAGTTTGCCGCAGAACACTGAAGCTTTCTTT. Its translation: CASSLPQNTEAFF. This rearrangement joins TRBV6-2 or TRBV6-3 to TRBJ1-1, with D hard to call. The germline CDR1 and CDR2 sequences are MNHEY and SVGEGT. V was trimmed by 4 bases and J by 1 base, leaving 7 bases between them. The CDR3 is made up of 13 amino acids.

This clonotype has at least ten counts. The rearrangement links TRBV20-1 to TRBJ1-5, with D perhaps matching TRBD1 (6 bases). Germline V lookup: CDR1 DFQATT, CDR2 SNEGSKA (reference sequence). V gave up 5 bases and J gave up 1 base, with 12 bases separating them. CDR3 length: 14 residues. In DNA form, the CDR3 reads TGCAGTGCTGGTAGGGGGGCGAGCAATCAGCCCCAGCATTTT. It translates to CSAGRGASNQPQHF.

This clonotype was counted at least ten times. The chain links TRBV2 to TRBJ2-5; D call uncertain. V lost 7 bases and J 4 bases, leaving 7 bases between the germline ends. Germline V gene lookup returns CDR1 SNHLY and CDR2 FYNNEI. CDR3 size: 11 residues. CDR3 sequence: CASKLRETQYF. DNA of the CDR3: TGTGCCAGCAAATTACGAGAGACCCAGTACTTC. Looking up the rest from reference TRBV2 and TRBJ2-5 gives the full variable domain: EPEVTQTPSHQVTQMGQEVILRCVPISNHLYFYWYRQILGQKVEFLVSFYNNEISEKSEIFDDQFSVERPDGSNFTLKIRSTKLEDSAMYFCASKLRETQYFGPGTRLLVL.

This clonotype was picked up many times. The chain links TRBV10-3 to TRBJ2-5; 9 bases fit TRBD2. The CDR3 consists of 15 residues. V gave up 4 bases and J gave up 1 base; unmatched junction bases: 4. Germline V gives CDR1 ENHRY, CDR2 SYGVKD. Here the CDR3 DNA reads TGTGCCATCAGTGCTTGGCGGGGGGGCCAAGAGACCCAGTACTTC. Protein product: CAISAWRGGQETQYF.

Ten or more counts support this clonotype. At one of its ends the junction is not consistent with the germline gene, which may arise from a read error. The J gene is TRBJ1-4, the V gene TRBV5-5; D gene uncertain. In germline, CDR1 is SGHKS, CDR2 YYEKEE (reference sequence). The CDR3 is 13 amino acids. CDR3 sequence: CVSSPSIGGKLFF. For the CDR3, the DNA is TGTGTCAGCAGCCCGTCTATAGGAGGAAAACTGTTTTTT.

This clonotype counts as medium-sized (0.01 to 0.1%). The V and J genes are TRBV7-2 and TRBJ1-1, with D perhaps TRBD1 (6 bases). The ends were cut back, 5 bases at V and 3 bases at J, with 13 bases in the middle. Germline V CDR1 and CDR2: SGHTA, FQGNSA. This CDR3 is built from 14 residues. CDR3 bases: TGTGCCAGCAGCATAGACAGGTTTTACACTGAAGCTTTCTTT. This sequence encodes CASSIDRFYTEAFF.

This clonotype was detected many times. This chain links TRBV29-1 with TRBJ2-7; 7 positions agree with TRBD1. Germline CDR1 reads SQVTM; CDR2 reads ANQGSEA. CDR3 length equals 14 residues. V was clipped by 5 bases and J by 2 bases; unmatched bases: 9. The DNA of the CDR3 is TGCAGCGTTATATACGGGACAGTTACCTACGAGCAGTACTTC. This gives the protein CSVIYGTVTYEQYF.

This clonotype showed up many times. This chain uses TRBV20-1 with TRBJ2-7; D is ambiguous. The CDR3 runs 12 residues. Trimming took 7 bases from V and 5 from J, leaving 15 bases between them. Per the germline V gene, CDR1 is DFQATT and CDR2 is SNEGSKA (reference sequence). CDR3 nucleotide sequence: TGCAGTGTCCTGTGGAGAGTAAACGAGCAGTACTTC. Translating gives CSVLWRVNEQYF.

This clonotype is medium-sized (0.01 to 0.1%) in the sample. The rearrangement joins TRBV7-2 to TRBJ2-5, with D uncertain. V was shortened by 5 bases and J by 2 bases, with 15 bases between the two germline ends. The CDR3 consists of 15 residues. Germline V lookup: CDR1 SGHTA, CDR2 FQGNSA. DNA for the CDR3: TGTGCCAGCAGCACCGCGGCGCAGACACAAGAGACCCAGTACTTC. This encodes CASSTAAQTQETQYF. Complete variable domain (other parts from reference TRBV7-2 and TRBJ2-5): GAGVSQSPSNKVTEKGKDVELRCDPISGHTALYWYRQSLGQGLEFLIYFQGNSAPDKSGLPSDRFSAERTGGSVSTLTIQRTQQEDSAVYLCASSTAAQTQETQYFGPGTRLLVL.

In its sample, this clonotype was seen many times. The V and J genes are TRBV5-6 and TRBJ2-1, with 11 bases aligning to TRBD2. Germline V gives CDR1 SGHDT, CDR2 YYEEEE. V was clipped by 2 bases and J by 15 bases; unmatched bases: 7. The CDR3 consists of 13 residues. CDR3 coding DNA: TGTGCCAGCAGCTTCGCTTCTCTAGCGGGGGGGTTCTTC. This gives the protein CASSFASLAGGFF. The full variable domain, in which reference TRBV5-6 and TRBJ2-1 provide the parts outside the CDR3, is DAGVTQSPTHLIKTRGQQVTLRCSPKSGHDTVSWYQQALGQGPQFIFQYYEEEERQRGNFPDRFSGHQFPNYSSELNVNALLLGDSALYLCASSFASLAGGFFGPGTRLTVL.

This clonotype was seen a few times. The chain employs TRBV9 and TRBJ2-3; D may be TRBD1 or TRBD2 (5 bases each). V was trimmed by 3 bases and J by 2 bases, leaving 19 bases between them. CDR1 is SGDLS and CDR2 is YYNGEE in the germline V gene. This CDR3 is built from 17 residues. The CDR3 region is CASSAPKGRGTTDTQYF. The CDR3 nucleotides are TGTGCCAGCAGCGCACCAAAGGGACGGGGAACCACAGATACGCAGTATTTT.